A selection of T cell receptor beta chains follows, all from one sample in a study of memory CD4+ T cells and cytomegalovirus serostatus. TCRdb's table, derived via immunoSEQ multiplex PCR, lists solely in-frame clones and lacks some. The data contain tens of thousands of clones, around 74% of them singletons. Sample: memory CD4+ T cells from blood. The receptors come from an adult in good health and CMV-seronegative. Some clones in this sample may be carry-over from other donors' samples. Each CDR3 is given with its conserved first and last residue. The D gene is left open where the match is weak. The listing skips clone size in some rows; elsewhere it reads once, few, many or a size class.

V: TRBV6-1; J: TRBJ1-6; D: NA; size: NA; DNA: TGTGCCAGCACCTCGTTCGCGGAGGGGAGACCCCTCCACTTT; CDR3: CASTSFAEGRPLHF
V: TRBV11-3; J: TRBJ2-5; D: NA; size: NA; DNA: TGTGCCAGCAGCTCTAGATTGGCGGTGGTCCAAGAGACCCAGTACTTC; CDR3: CASSSRLAVVQETQYF
V: TRBV19; J: TRBJ1-1; D: NA; size: NA; DNA: TGTGCCAGTAGTGACGCAGCCATGAACACTGAAGCTTTCTTT; CDR3: CASSDAAMNTEAFF
V: TRBV5-1; J: TRBJ1-2; D: TRBD1; size: NA; DNA: TGCGCCAGCAGCTTGGGGCCCGAGGACAGGCGTAACTATGGCTACACCTTC; CDR3: CASSLGPEDRRNYGYTF
V: TRBV4-1; J: TRBJ2-3; D: NA; size: NA; DNA: TGCGCCAGCAGCCAAGGACAGAACACAGATACGCAGTATTTT; CDR3: CASSQGQNTDTQYF
V: TRBV29-1; J: TRBJ1-1; D: NA; size: NA; DNA: TGCAGCGTAGGACAGCCAAACACTGAAGCTTTCTTT; CDR3: CSVGQPNTEAFF
V: TRBV5-1; J: TRBJ1-2; D: NA; size: NA; DNA: TGCGCCAGCAGCCCGGACGGGCTCCGGGGATCCTATGGCTACACCTTC; CDR3: CASSPDGLRGSYGYTF
V: TRBV7-7; J: TRBJ1-1; D: NA; size: NA; DNA: TGTGCTAGCAGCATAGAGGGTGTCGGGAACACTGAAGCTTTCTTT; CDR3: CASSIEGVGNTEAFF
V: TRBV27; J: TRBJ1-1; D: TRBD1; size: once; DNA: TGTGCCAGCAGTCCTATGCCAGGGGGTGTTGAAGCTTTCTTT; CDR3: CASSPMPGGVEAFF
V: TRBV5-1; J: TRBJ1-4; D: NA; size: once; DNA: TGCGCCAGCAGCGCGGACATGGCAACTAATGAAAAACTGTTTTTT; CDR3: CASSADMATNEKLFF
V: TRBV13; J: TRBJ1-1; D: NA; size: few; DNA: TGTGCCAGCAGCTGGGTCACAGGGAGGGTGAACACTGAAGCTTTCTTT; CDR3: CASSWVTGRVNTEAFF
V: TRBV7-9; J: TRBJ1-5; D: NA; size: few; DNA: TGTGCCAGCAGCTTATCCCATCAGCCCCAGCATTTT; CDR3: CASSLSHQPQHF
V: TRBV6-6; J: TRBJ2-5; D: TRBD1; size: NA; DNA: TGTGCCAGCAGTTACACCAGGGGGCGCCAAGAGACCCAGTACTTC; CDR3: CASSYTRGRQETQYF
V: TRBV30; J: TRBJ2-5; D: NA; size: NA; DNA: TGTGCCTGGAGTCAAGCGGCTCTCGGGACCCAGTACTTC; CDR3: CAWSQAALGTQYF
V: TRBV15; J: TRBJ1-2; D: NA; size: few; DNA: TGTGCCACCAGCAGAGATCGGGCCAGGGTCGAAGGCTACACCTTC; CDR3: CATSRDRARVEGYTF
V: TRBV5-1; J: TRBJ2-5; D: TRBD2; size: NA; DNA: TGCGCCAGCAGCTTCAAAGCGGGGGAAGAGACCCAGTACTTC; CDR3: CASSFKAGEETQYF
V: TRBV5-4; J: TRBJ2-7; D: TRBD1; size: NA; DNA: TGTGCCAGCAGCTCGGGCCCGGGACAGGGCAAGCAGTACTTC; CDR3: CASSSGPGQGKQYF
V: TRBV4-3; J: TRBJ1-3; D: TRBD1; size: NA; DNA: TGCGCCAGCAGCCGGAGTACCGGGACAGGGTCAGGAAACACCATATATTTT; CDR3: CASSRSTGTGSGNTIYF
V: TRBV5-1; J: TRBJ1-4; D: TRBD1; size: NA; DNA: TGCGCCAGCAGCCAGGACAGGGCGAGGAATGAAAAACTGTTTTTT; CDR3: CASSQDRARNEKLFF
V: TRBV30; J: TRBJ1-5; D: NA; size: NA; DNA: TGTGCCTGGAATCGTGGACCGGGGCCCCAGCATTTT; CDR3: CAWNRGPGPQHF
V: TRBV5-4; J: TRBJ2-2; D: TRBD2; size: NA; DNA: TGTGCCAGCAGCTGGGCGGGGGTCGCGAACACCGGGGAGCTGTTTTTT; CDR3: CASSWAGVANTGELFF
V: TRBV7-8; J: TRBJ1-2; D: NA; size: NA; DNA: TGTGCCAGCAGCCCCCACAGGGTGTCAAACTATGGCTACACCTTC; CDR3: CASSPHRVSNYGYTF
V: TRBV19; J: TRBJ2-7; D: TRBD2; size: NA; DNA: TGTGCCAGTAGTATAGCCAGCGGGGGGCTATACGAGCAGTACTTC; CDR3: CASSIASGGLYEQYF
V: TRBV6-1; J: TRBJ1-2; D: NA; size: NA; DNA: TGTGCCAGCAGTGGAGACGGGCGGGAACCCTATGGCTACACCTTC; CDR3: CASSGDGREPYGYTF
V: TRBV15; J: TRBJ1-6; D: NA; size: NA; DNA: TGTGCCACCAGCCCTCGGACTGGGTATAATTCACCCCTCCACTTT; CDR3: CATSPRTGYNSPLHF
V: TRBV2; J: TRBJ1-2; D: NA; size: NA; DNA: TGTGCCAGCAGCCCAAGTAGCTATGGCTACACCTTC; CDR3: CASSPSSYGYTF
V: TRBV6-6; J: TRBJ1-6; D: TRBD1; size: NA; DNA: TGTGCCAGCAGCCCAGACAGGGATTCACCCCTCCACTTT; CDR3: CASSPDRDSPLHF
V: TRBV4-1; J: TRBJ2-7; D: TRBD1; size: NA; DNA: TGCGCCAGCAGCCATGTGGACATGGGACAGGTGGGGAGCAACGAGCAGTACTTC; CDR3: CASSHVDMGQVGSNEQYF
V: TRBV29-1; J: TRBJ1-2; D: NA; size: NA; DNA: TGCAGCGTTGTACGGGACTATGGCTACACCTTC; CDR3: CSVVRDYGYTF
V: TRBV6-5; J: TRBJ2-4; D: NA; size: NA; DNA: TGTGCCAGCAGTTGGGGGGCCAAAAACATTCAGTACTTC; CDR3: CASSWGAKNIQYF
V: TRBV5-4; J: TRBJ1-2; D: NA; size: NA; DNA: TGTGCCAGCAGCTTGGAGGGATTAAGCGGCTACACCTTC; CDR3: CASSLEGLSGYTF
V: TRBV7-2; J: TRBJ2-1; D: TRBD2; size: NA; DNA: TGTGCCAGCAGCTTACAAGCGGGGGGGCCCCCCTACAATGAGCAGTTCTTC; CDR3: CASSLQAGGPPYNEQFF
V: TRBV30; J: TRBJ2-3; D: TRBD1; size: NA; DNA: TGTGCCCGAAGTCAGGGACAGGGTCGGCATTTT; CDR3: CARSQGQGRHF
V: TRBV11-2; J: TRBJ2-7; D: NA; size: NA; DNA: TGTGCCAGCAGCTTAGTCTCGGGCTACGAGCAGTACTTC; CDR3: CASSLVSGYEQYF